The sequence of this T cell receptor beta chain was determined in a study of CD8 T cells in Susac syndrome. Overall study findings and caveats: When the CD4+ T cell repertoires of patients with Susac syndrome were examined, they did not show any clonal expansion.

Germline V lookup: CDR1 SGHVS, CDR2 FNYEAQ. V was shortened by 1 base and J by 2 bases, with 8 bases between the two germline ends. This CDR3 has 14 residues. In its sample, this clonotype was seen a few times. What it binds is unknown. TEMRA cells were enriched by FACS, and CD4+ and CD8+ T cells were negatively isolated. With random hexamers, roughly 0.5 to 1 ug RNA was reverse transcribed. An immunoSEQ multiplex PCR amplified TCR beta CDR3 over 54 Vbeta and 13 Jbeta. Each CDR3 protein gets one entry after TCRdb re-called the immunoSEQ multiplex PCR reads with MiXCR. The sample lists 200,000 to 300,000 distinct CDR3 sequences; around 96% were seen once.

The J gene is TRBJ2-5, the V gene TRBV7-6; D is unresolved. The sequenced material came from CD4+ T cells from PBMCs. The receptor comes from a human donor with Susac syndrome. Here the CDR3 DNA reads TGTGCCAGCAGCTTAGGAACGGCACAAGAGACCCAGTACTTC. This codes for CASSLGTAQETQYF.